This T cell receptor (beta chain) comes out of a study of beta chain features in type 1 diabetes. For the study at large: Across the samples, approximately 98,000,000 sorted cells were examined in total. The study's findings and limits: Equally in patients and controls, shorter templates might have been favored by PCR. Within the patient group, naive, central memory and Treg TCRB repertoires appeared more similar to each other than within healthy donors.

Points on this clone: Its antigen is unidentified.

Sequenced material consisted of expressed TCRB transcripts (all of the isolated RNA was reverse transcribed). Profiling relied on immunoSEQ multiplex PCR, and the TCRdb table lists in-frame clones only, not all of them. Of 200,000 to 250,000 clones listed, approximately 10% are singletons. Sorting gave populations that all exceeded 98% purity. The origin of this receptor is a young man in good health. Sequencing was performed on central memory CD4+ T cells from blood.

As DNA, the CDR3 is TGTGCCAGCAGCTTAACTCTTGGAGATACGCAGTATTTT. Its translation is CASSLTLGDTQYF. The chain links TRBV7-3 to TRBJ2-3; no definite D call. In germline, CDR1 is SGHTA, CDR2 FQGTGA. This CDR3 is built from 13 residues. With 0 bases removed from V and 5 bases from J, the gap between germline ends came to 6 bases.